Detailed here is one T cell receptor beta chain. This clone occurred a few times. Its antigen is currently not known. Base qualities are missing; no much larger clone stands one base away. The entry originates in a study of cytomegalovirus exposure and HLA in healthy donors (dated by TCRdb to about 2017). About the study as a whole: An earlier analysis of several hundred of the donors reported about 300 Gb of sequence data and approximately 120 million unique TCR beta sequences obtained from approximately 180 million T cells. An early release covering roughly 640 HLA-typed donors comprised about 300 gigabases of sequencing data and 65 million to 100 million unique TCR sequences. The genetic ancestry cluster associated with self-reported Caucasian donors included 80% to 90% of the approximately 430 genotyped donors. The study was designed to test whether signatures of past pathogen exposure could be identified by cataloging public T cell receptors. The T cell repertoires of some 700 subjects were profiled by immunosequencing and related to cytomegalovirus serostatus. Along with the roughly 710-subject first cohort, a separate validation cohort of more than 90 different subjects was used. To predict cytomegalovirus infection status, the study combined high-throughput TCR immunosequencing, statistical association of individual TCRs with disease status, and machine learning. To study patterns of TCR occurrence, a later analysis re-analyzed previously published TCR beta repertoires from 600 to 750 donors and added high-resolution HLA genotyping. In the later analysis, no new phenotypic data were used to find candidate immune exposures; instead, reliance was placed on TCR beta sequences and their occurrence across donors. An earlier analysis of several hundred of the donors applied high-throughput TCR beta sequencing to assess whether each TCR beta V gene segment acted as functional or pseudogenic. Alongside the repertoire data, information on donor age, sex, ethnicity and CMV serostatus was compiled. In a later genetic analysis, genome-wide SNP genotypes for about 65% of the 666 donors were used, and that subset was treated as a discovery cohort. All discovery cohort repertoires had been generated using a single sequencing platform. Both class I and class II loci were covered by HLA typing, at four-digit resolution. Typing coverage varied by locus: 629-630 donors for A, B, C, DRB1 and DQB1; some 520 for DQA1; some 610 for DPA1; roughly 470 for DPB1. Roughly five DR-DQ haplotypes were treated as single units for association and clustering because of strong linkage in the cohort. On average, 235,054 unique TCR beta nucleotide sequences were sequenced per donor among 300 to 500 genotyped donors of the cohort, with about 17% of those sequences being non-productive. Overall study outcomes, separate from this receptor: Broadly in line with IMGT annotations, most TCR beta V segments showed up in productive rearrangements about 90% or about 30% of the time in an earlier analysis of a few hundred of the donors. Some IMGT-functional V segments, including TRBV6-2 and TRBV6-3, could not be told apart with the 87-base-pair reads, so those segments were excluded. In a later analysis, over 15,000 TCR beta sequences were associated with specific HLA alleles at a false discovery rate of 0.05. A further reported finding was that TCR beta sequences accurately predicted the HLA-A and HLA-B alleles for most subjects in the first cohort. According to a later analysis, most CMV-associated TCR beta chains appeared to be HLA-restricted, and the HLA associations seemed to be driven largely by CMV exposure. Because counts were too low, 15 or so rarely observed V segments, including chromosome 9 orphons, were excluded from the earlier analysis of around 590 of the donors. The classifier was reported to diagnose cytomegalovirus status with high specificity and sensitivity in both the original and validation cohorts. In a later analysis, HLA-associated TCR beta chains were found to be more clonally expanded and to have lower generation probabilities than equally common non-associated chains. In vitro tests confirmed that a few of the cytomegalovirus-associated TCR beta chains recognize cytomegalovirus antigens. Linkage disequilibrium might explain the correlated functional status among segregating V segments, but an unknown experimental factor could not be ruled out. The study gave a list of about 160 TCR beta chains associated with cytomegalovirus. According to a later analysis, parvovirus B19, influenza, CMV and Epstein-Barr virus appeared linked to several top co-occurrence clusters. Sequencing depth was assumed to be roughly uniform across donors in the presence/absence analyses, though that assumption may not hold. A group of highly shared sequence variants was considered likely to be a technical artifact of the sequencing pipeline. The authors suggested that the approach could potentially be extended to other disease states and immunological phenotypes. When HLA alleles, especially DR and DQ, strongly co-occurred, TCR associations were difficult to assign to individual alleles. The cohort was sequenced for TCR beta chains only, and without alpha or paired-chain data the features that could be detected were limited. A later genetic analysis associated a missense DCLRE1C variant with V-gene and J-gene trimming of TCR beta chains, and an independent cohort replicated the association. The only immune exposure information available for the cohort was CMV serostatus. A later genetic analysis reported fewer N-insertions in productive TCRs among donors in an Asian-associated ancestry cluster than the roughly 640-donor mean. Because some donors lacked HLA typing at each locus, the association tests relied only on the typed subset. Most TCR sequences were seen in very few donors, while some public TCRs were found in many individuals. A later analysis found that TCR association rates varied across HLA loci, with DRB1 alleles showing the most associated TCRs and HLA-C alleles the fewest.

Receptor libraries were prepared by the immunoSEQ multiplex PCR assay. The multiplex PCR relied on a mix of 60 forward primers for TCR Vbeta segments and 13 reverse primers for TCR Jbeta segments. A multiplex PCR assay on genomic DNA amplified the CDR3 region of rearranged TCR beta genes. The amplified TCR beta libraries were sequenced on the Illumina HiSeq System as 87-base-pair reads. The authors' analysis ran thus. A later analysis tallied some 79 million unique TCR beta chains across the 640 or so repertoires, and around 10 million of those chains were shared by two or more donors. To remove PCR and sequencing errors, raw reads were error-corrected and collapsed into unique sequences using a nearest-neighbor algorithm that merged closely related sequences. V, D and J gene segments were assigned by aligning CDR3 sequences to IMGT reference sequences. For a sequence to be retained, at least a six-nucleotide match to both a V gene segment and a J gene segment was required. A rearrangement was called productive if the CDR3 had no stop codons and remained in frame with V and J, and every other rearrangement was called non-productive. Following IMGT convention, CDR3 was defined as the stretch from the second conserved V-encoded cysteine up to the conserved J-encoded phenylalanine. The earlier analysis of 500 to 600 of the donors excluded sequences that lacked an unambiguous match to a single V gene segment. An earlier analysis of roughly 590 of the donors called V segments functional above 56.7% productive rearrangements and segregating when the between-donor standard deviation exceeded 5%. A statistical classification framework was developed to diagnose cytomegalovirus status using the catalog of TCR beta chain sequences. In a later analysis, V and J genes were assigned by comparing TCR nucleotide sequences against IMGT/GENE-DB human TR gene sequences. A later analysis assigned CDR3 sequences and most-parsimonious VDJ recombination scenarios with the TCRdist pipeline. A later analysis defined each TCR beta chain by its CDR3 amino acid sequence plus V-gene family, and excluded reads lacking a unique V-gene family. As a way to deal with suspected cross-contamination and a sequencing artifact, a later analysis dropped 450 to 600 nucleotide sequences that were highly shared and had low generation probability. For each public chain, a later analysis derived a clonal expansion index from normalized ranks of inferred template counts within each repertoire. In a later analysis, generation probabilities were computed using a VDJ recombination model fitted to out-of-frame rearrangements, and the results were checked against IGoR. In a later analysis, TCR-TCR, TCR-HLA and TCR-CMV co-occurrence was scored with hypergeometric tests, and a repertoire-size bias correction was applied to TCR pairs. False discovery rates were estimated in a later analysis by permuting HLA or CMV assignments 20 times. In a later analysis, co-occurring TCRs were grouped using DBSCAN, with TCRdist sequence similarity added in when clustering inside HLA-allele-positive subsets. Co-occurrence clustering excluded repertoires with fewer than 30,000 or more than 120,000 public chains, plus five with anomalous nucleotide sharing. Held by TCRdb, this immuneACCESS table contains in-frame sequences only and omits some clones. Under half of the omission traces to an unresolved V gene where checked; the cause of the rest is unknown. That table furnishes V, J and clone size, whereas the DNA furnished D and trimming. The table for this sample lists approximately 170,000 clones; roughly 80% of them were counted only once. The ten largest clones capture about 2.5% of the sample.

The cohort consisted of 600 or so healthy bone marrow donors. At the time of sampling, all cohort members were nominally healthy, though unrecorded immune exposures were likely present. The donor tested CMV seronegative, placing the donor among the 350 or so seronegative members of the cohort. Every donor gave a peripheral blood sample, and the peripheral blood mononuclear cells from that sample were used for TCR beta sequencing. The Qiagen DNeasy Blood Extraction Kit was used to extract genomic DNA from the blood cell samples. V is clipped by 0 bases and J by 4 bases, and the sequence between their germline boundaries is 10 bases long. Reading the germline V gene gives CDR1 SGHRS and CDR2 YFSETQ. The CDR3 covers 15 residues, taking in both the cysteine and the phenylalanine. Of the read, only the CDR3 DNA is kept; its 45 bases are in frame from base 1.

The V and J segments used are TRBV5-1 and TRBJ1-4; TRBD1 is possibly the D segment (5 matching bases). Sequencing input: PBMCs. The sequence was collected from a male donor in good health and CMV-seronegative. The nucleotide sequence is given as TGCGCCAGCAGCTTGGCGCAGGGTAATAATGAAAAACTGTTTTTT. It translates to CASSLAQGNNEKLFF. When the CDR3 is completed using the reference TRBV5-1 and TRBJ1-4 genes on either side, the full variable domain is KAGVTQTPRYLIKTRGQQVTLSCSPISGHRSVSWYQQTPGQGLQFLFEYFSETQRNKGNFPGRFSGRQFSNSRSEMNVSTLELGDSALYLCASSLAQGNNEKLFFGSGTQLSVL.